This entry concerns a single TCR beta chain. These data come from a study of blood T cell repertoires in COVID-19. Assay: immunoSEQ multiplex PCR; the TCRdb copy retains only in-frame clones and omits some. The table has approximately 230,000 clones, about four fifths seen once; the top ten hold about 5.7%. The germline gives CDR1 MNHNS, CDR2 SASEGT. V was shortened by 0 bases and J by 5 bases, with 11 bases between the two germline ends. The CDR3 is 15 residues long. The chain has TRBV6-1 and TRBJ2-4, with D tentatively TRBD2 (7 bases). The sequenced sample consisted of peripheral blood. This TCR derives from a man older than 75 with acute or convalescent COVID-19. CDR3 loop: CASSEARGGENIQYF. In nucleotides, the CDR3 is TGTGCCAGCAGTGAAGCGAGGGGGGGGGAAAACATTCAGTACTTC.